Below, 28 T cell receptor beta chains from the same sample are listed, as sequenced in a study of spatial heterogeneity in lung cancer. Time point reported: sample taken at primary tumor resection. Using its own MiXCR run on the 5' RACE reads, TCRdb lists one record per CDR3 protein. Of around 92,000 distinct CDR3 sequences listed, more than 10% are singletons. The source material was PBMCs, sampled at surgery. The receptors here all came from a male donor with early-stage non-small cell lung cancer.

At least ten counts were recorded for this clonotype. The V gene is TRBV7-3, the J gene TRBJ2-5, with 8 bases fitting TRBD2. The germline gives CDR1 SGHTA, CDR2 FQGTGA. Losses at the gene ends were 4 bases for V and 2 bases for J; bases not matched to a gene: 9. The CDR3 runs 16 residues. The CDR3 DNA sequence: TGTGCCAGCAGCTCCGGTCGCGGGAGGACTCAAGAGACCCAGTACTTC. Translating it yields CASSSGRGRTQETQYF.

In its sample, this clonotype was seen a few times. This sequence joins TRBV3-1 and TRBJ1-1; tentatively, D is TRBD1 (6 bases). Germline V gives CDR1 LGHDT, CDR2 YNNKEL (reference sequence). The CDR3 totals 15 residues. With 5 bases removed from V and 1 base from J, the gap between germline ends came to 14 bases. CDR3: CASSSRDTANTEAFF. DNA for the CDR3: TGTGCCAGCAGCTCCCGGGACACCGCGAACACTGAAGCTTTCTTT.

This clonotype was observed a handful of times. The rearrangement joins TRBV18 to TRBJ2-3; tentative D call: TRBD1 (5 bases). V lost 3 bases to trimming and J lost 4 bases, with 17 bases between them. The CDR3 has 16 residues. Germline V gene sequence: CDR1 KGHSH, CDR2 LQKENI. The CDR3: CASSPKGDYGADTQYF. Written as DNA, the CDR3 is TGTGCCAGCTCACCTAAAGGGGATTACGGCGCAGATACGCAGTATTTT. The complete variable domain, with remaining parts taken from reference TRBV18 and TRBJ2-3, reads NAGVMQNPRHLVRRRGQEARLRCSPMKGHSHVYWYRQLPEEGLKFMVYLQKENIIDESGMPKERFSAEFPKEGPSILRIQQVVRGDSAAYFCASSPKGDYGADTQYFGPGTRLTVL.

Only a few counts were recorded for this clonotype. The V call is TRBV18, the J call TRBJ2-2; no clear D gene. The CDR3 is made up of 16 amino acids. Germline V gene data show CDR1 as KGHSH and CDR2 as LQKENI. Trimming removed 4 bases from V and 1 base from J, with 13 bases in between. The CDR3 DNA sequence: TGTGCCAGCTCACAAACCCCCACACAGAACACCGGGGAGCTGTTTTTT. It translates to CASSQTPTQNTGELFF.

The rearrangement links TRBV5-4 to TRBJ2-2; 7 positions agree with TRBD1. This CDR3 contains 15 residues. Germline V gene lookup returns CDR1 SGHNT and CDR2 YYREEE (reference sequence). V shed 4 bases and J 2 bases; nucleotides not matched to a gene: 5. The CDR3 here is CASSPGQSNTGELFF. The CDR3 bases are TGTGCCAGCAGCCCGGGACAGTCCAACACCGGGGAGCTGTTTTTT.

In its sample, this clonotype was seen a few times. This sequence joins TRBV3-1 and TRBJ2-1, with D perhaps given as TRBD1 or TRBD2 (5 bases each). This CDR3 has 12 residues. Germline V CDR1 and CDR2: LGHDT, YNNKEL (reference sequence). V gave up 1 base and J gave up 9 bases, with 7 bases separating them. CDR3 loop: CASSQVRGEQFF. The CDR3 DNA reads TGTGCCAGCAGCCAAGTGAGGGGTGAGCAGTTCTTC.

There are many counts of this clonotype. The chain combines TRBV7-9 with TRBJ1-1; 8 bases fit TRBD1. Per the germline V gene, CDR1 is SEHNR and CDR2 is FQNEAQ (reference sequence). V was pared by 7 bases and J by 4 bases, with 8 bases of the junction left unmatched. The length of the CDR3 is 14 residues. The CDR3 region is CASKLDRVGTEAFF. CDR3 DNA: TGTGCCAGCAAGTTGGACAGGGTCGGCACTGAAGCTTTCTTT.

The chain joins TRBV27 to TRBJ2-7; TRBD2 aligns across 12 bases. The CDR3 totals 16 residues. CDR1 MNHEY and CDR2 SMNVEV come from the germline V gene (reference sequence). The V and J ends lost 6 bases and 0 bases, in that order; junction bases with no gene match: 6. CDR3: CASRTLAGGRSYEQYF. The CDR3 DNA reads as TGTGCCAGCAGGACCCTAGCGGGAGGGCGCTCCTACGAGCAGTACTTC.

This clonotype was seen only a few times. The rearrangement joins TRBV20-1 to TRBJ1-5; D is possibly TRBD1 (5 bases). CDR3 length equals 16 residues. Germline assignment: CDR1 DFQATT and CDR2 SNEGSKA (reference sequence). Trimming shortened V by 0 bases and J by 1 base, and 13 bases separated the two germline ends. The CDR3 here is CSARDSRGASNQPQHF. The DNA of the CDR3 is TGCAGTGCTAGAGATTCTCGCGGGGCGAGCAATCAGCCCCAGCATTTT.

In this sample, this clonotype turned up a few times. The rearrangement links TRBV5-1 to TRBJ2-1; 8 bases map to TRBD2. CDR3 length: 18 amino acids. CDR1 SGHRS and CDR2 YFSETQ come from the germline V gene. V trimming: 0 bases; J trimming: 7 bases; junction bases outside the gene matches: 15. The DNA of the CDR3 is TGCGCCAGCAGCTTGGGACCCCCGGGACTAGGACGTAGAAATGAGCAGTTCTTC. It is translated as CASSLGPPGLGRRNEQFF.

This clonotype was detected only a few times. This sequence joins TRBV28 and TRBJ2-1; TRBD2 aligns across 11 bases. The trim removed 6 bases at V and 7 bases at J, leaving 5 bases unmatched. Per the germline V gene, CDR1 is MDHEN and CDR2 is SYDVKM. The CDR3 has 14 amino acids. DNA for the CDR3: TGTGCCAGCAGACTAGCGGGAGTGGGAAATGAGCAGTTCTTC. It encodes CASRLAGVGNEQFF.

The V and J genes are TRBV30 and TRBJ2-5; 8 bases align to TRBD2. The CDR3 is 14 amino acids. The trim removed 3 bases at V and 4 bases at J, leaving 7 bases unmatched. Germline loops: CDR1 GTSNPN, CDR2 SVGIG (reference sequence). Written as DNA, the CDR3 is TGTGCCTGGAGGGGACCGGGAGGGTCAGAGACCCAGTACTTC. It encodes CAWRGPGGSETQYF.

The chain joins TRBV20-1 to TRBJ2-7; D is uncertain. V was shortened by 7 bases and J by 3 bases, with 13 bases between the two germline ends. The CDR3 consists of 12 residues. Looked up from germline, CDR1 is DFQATT and CDR2 is SNEGSKA (reference sequence). CDR3 in amino acids: CSGLARNYEQYF. The CDR3 DNA sequence: TGCAGTGGCTTGGCGAGAAACTACGAGCAGTACTTC.

This clonotype has a handful of counts. V gene TRBV20-1 combines with J gene TRBJ2-6; D possibly corresponds to TRBD1 (6 bases). From germline, CDR1 is DFQATT and CDR2 SNEGSKA (reference sequence). The CDR3 has 16 residues. V was pared by 3 bases and J by 1 base, with 13 bases between. DNA of the CDR3: TGCAGTGCTAGGGCACAGGGTGGTTCTGGGGCCAACGTCCTGACTTTC. Translating it yields CSARAQGGSGANVLTF.

This clonotype has only a few counts. The chain is built from TRBV29-1 and TRBJ2-3; D is possibly TRBD1 (6 bases). The CDR3 is 14 amino acids. Per the germline V gene, CDR1 is SQVTM and CDR2 is ANQGSEA. With 4 bases removed from V and 5 bases from J, the gap between germline ends came to 16 bases. Here the CDR3 reads CSVVRDTAGDTQYF. The DNA of the CDR3 is TGCAGCGTTGTCAGGGACACAGCCGGAGATACGCAGTATTTT.

The chain carries TRBV7-2 and TRBJ1-1; D gene uncertain. From germline, CDR1 is SGHTA and CDR2 FQGNSA. Between the trimmed V and J ends, which lost 3 bases and 4 bases, there was a span of 15 bases. This CDR3 has 15 residues. In DNA, the CDR3 is TGTGCCAGCAGCTTCGAGGGCTGGGGAGGCACTGAAGCTTTCTTT. Protein: CASSFEGWGGTEAFF.

This clonotype has just a few counts. V gene TRBV7-2 combines with J gene TRBJ2-5; D perhaps matches TRBD2 (6 bases). With 5 bases removed from V and 0 bases from J, the gap between germline ends came to 13 bases. Germline V gives CDR1 SGHTA, CDR2 FQGNSA. The CDR3 totals 15 residues. CDR3 loop: CASSRGWGDQETQYF. CDR3 in DNA: TGTGCCAGCAGCCGAGGTTGGGGGGACCAAGAGACCCAGTACTTC.

V usage is TRBV18 and J usage is TRBJ2-1, with TRBD1 matching over 8 bases. Trimming cost V 6 bases and J 5 bases; bases outside gene matches: 12. The CDR3 runs 16 residues. Germline assignment: CDR1 KGHSH and CDR2 LQKENI. The CDR3: CASSPGQGPTNNEQFF. The CDR3 DNA is TGTGCCAGCTCTCCCGGACAGGGACCCACCAACAATGAGCAGTTCTTC.

This CDR3 is CSAPTGTGVETQYF. DNA of the CDR3: TGCAGTGCCCCAACCGGGACAGGGGTAGAGACCCAGTACTTC. The chain carries TRBV20-1 and TRBJ2-5; 10 bases agree with TRBD1. V dropped 6 bases and J dropped 4; count of bases not matched to a gene: 8. This CDR3 region has 14 residues. Germline-derived CDR1 and CDR2 are DFQATT and SNEGSKA (reference sequence).

This clonotype was detected a few times. The chain carries TRBV7-3 and TRBJ2-5, with a weak D call TRBD1 (6 bases). Germline CDR1 and CDR2: SGHTA and FQGTGA. The CDR3 consists of 12 residues. Trimming shortened V by 9 bases and J by 5 bases, and 13 bases separated the two germline ends. The CDR3 loop is CARDSPGETQYF. In DNA form, the CDR3 reads TGTGCCAGGGACAGTCCTGGGGAGACCCAGTACTTC.

This clonotype was recorded only once. The V gene is TRBV3-1, the J gene TRBJ2-3; tentative D call: TRBD1 (7 bases). The germline V gene encodes CDR1 LGHDT and CDR2 YNNKEL (reference sequence). The CDR3 length is 17 residues. V lost 5 bases to trimming and J lost 2 bases, with 20 bases between them. The CDR3 region is CASSTRQGTGATDTQYF. The CDR3, as DNA: TGTGCCAGCAGCACCCGACAGGGAACGGGGGCCACAGATACGCAGTATTTT.

A note on this clonotype: This CDR3 fails to terminate in the conserved phenylalanine or tryptophan, so it likely reflects a read error. This chain connects TRBV29-1 to TRBJ2-7, with TRBD1 matching 7 bases. CDR1 SQVTM and CDR2 ANQGSEA come from the germline V gene. With 4 bases clipped from V and 2 bases from J, the junction kept 8 bases outside the gene matches. The CDR3 runs 14 residues. CDR3 residues: CSVARTGTAYEQYL. For the CDR3, the DNA is TGCAGCGTTGCCCGAACCGGGACAGCCTACGAGCAGTACCTC.

This clonotype has more than one count but fewer than ten. The J gene is TRBJ1-1, the V gene TRBV15; D remains unclear. This CDR3 is 12 amino acids long. V lost 5 bases, J lost 1 base, and 5 bases lay in between. CDR1 and CDR2 from the germline V gene are LNHNV and YYDKDF (reference sequence). The CDR3: CATSGPNTEAFF. CDR3 coding DNA: TGTGCCACCAGCGGACCGAACACTGAAGCTTTCTTT.

The gene calls are TRBV28 and TRBJ2-7, with 9 bases fitting TRBD1. This CDR3 has 14 amino acids. CDR1 and CDR2 from the germline V gene are MDHEN and SYDVKM. Trimming cost V 6 bases and J 6 bases; bases outside gene matches: 9. CDR3 sequence: CASSKQGAQAEQYF. In DNA form, the CDR3 reads TGTGCCAGCAGCAAACAGGGGGCGCAAGCCGAGCAGTACTTC. Filled out from reference TRBV28 and TRBJ2-7, the complete variable domain reads DVKVTQSSRYLVKRTGEKVFLECVQDMDHENMFWYRQDPGLGLRLIYFSYDVKMKEKGDIPEGYSVSREKKERFSLILESASTNQTSMYLCASSKQGAQAEQYFGPGTRLTVT.

There are many counts of this clonotype. The CDR3 sequence is CASSLLADNEQFF. In DNA form, the CDR3 reads TGTGCCAGCAGCTTACTAGCGGACAATGAGCAGTTCTTC. The chain carries TRBV7-8 and TRBJ2-1, with 7 bases identical to TRBD2. Per germline, CDR1 SGHVS and CDR2 FQNEAQ. The CDR3 length is 13 residues. V shed 2 bases, J shed 5 bases, and the junction held 0 bases outside the gene matches.

This clonotype was recorded at least ten times. The V call is TRBV4-1, the J call TRBJ2-7; D gene unclear. The CDR3 totals 15 residues. The V end was cut by 0 bases, the J end by 0 bases, with 9 bases between. Germline CDR1 and CDR2: MGHRA and YSYEKL. DNA of the CDR3: TGCGCCAGCAGCCAAGATTCACACAGCTCCTACGAGCAGTACTTC. Amino acids: CASSQDSHSSYEQYF.

This sequence joins TRBV28 and TRBJ2-6; D is undetermined. Germline CDR1 MDHEN, CDR2 SYDVKM. Trimming pared 3 bases from V and 0 bases from J, leaving 6 bases between. The CDR3 is made up of 15 amino acids. The CDR3 DNA follows: TGTGCCAGCAGTTTTGGATCCTCTGGGGCCAACGTCCTGACTTTC. As protein: CASSFGSSGANVLTF.

The table lists this clonotype with many counts. CDR3 amino acids: CASSLGRQETQYF. CDR3 bases: TGTGCCAGCAGCTTGGGACGACAAGAGACCCAGTACTTC. V usage is TRBV12-3 or TRBV12-4 and J usage is TRBJ2-5; D possibly matches TRBD1 or TRBD2 (5 bases each). The CDR3 sequence is 13 residues long. The germline V and J ends were trimmed by 6 bases and 2 bases, with 10 bases remaining between them.